The next 17 T cell receptor beta chains were all read from a single sample in a study of T-cell reconstitution after alpha-beta-depleted transplantation in children. Unique molecular identifiers tagged the TCRbeta library. MiXCR, applied by TCRdb to the PCR reads, yields one record per CDR3 protein. This table holds hundreds of thousands of distinct CDR3 sequences, 10% to 15% found once. This specimen was PBMCs, mostly from graft donor cells, taken 360 days after TCRalphabeta/CD19-depleted stem cell transplant. Every receptor here comes from a male patient aged 10 to 17 who had a stem cell transplant for acute myeloid leukemia, so the T cells may come from the graft donor.

V gene TRBV28 combines with J gene TRBJ2-5; TRBD1 matches at 7 bases. V was pared by 3 bases and J by 1 base, with 8 bases of the junction left unmatched. Germline lookup yields CDR1 MDHEN and CDR2 SYDVKM. This CDR3 spans 16 amino acids. The CDR3 nucleotides read TGTGCCAGCAGTTTGGCGACAGGGACCTTCCAAGAGACCCAGTACTTC. Protein: CASSLATGTFQETQYF.

This clonotype was seen more than once but under ten times. The rearrangement links TRBV24-1 to TRBJ2-2, with a possible D match to TRBD2 (5 bases). Germline CDR1 reads KGHDR; CDR2 reads SFDVKD. The CDR3 sequence is 15 residues long. The ends were cut back, 4 bases at V and 3 bases at J, with 11 bases in the middle. The CDR3 DNA reads as TGTGCCACCAGTGACCCTGGCGGGCACACCGGGGAGCTGTTTTTT. Translated, it gives CATSDPGGHTGELFF.

The V and J genes are TRBV7-9 and TRBJ2-1; D is perhaps TRBD2 (6 bases). This CDR3 contains 17 residues. V was cut by 3 bases and J by 0 bases, with 15 bases left in between. Per germline, CDR1 SEHNR and CDR2 FQNEAQ (reference sequence). The CDR3 DNA follows: TGTGCCAGCAGCTTGGGGCTAGCGCCCAGCTCCTACAATGAGCAGTTCTTC. Translated: CASSLGLAPSSYNEQFF.

The rearrangement links TRBV29-1 to TRBJ2-3, with 10 bases that match TRBD2. The CDR3 is made up of 16 amino acids. V lost 4 bases to trimming and J lost 2 bases; unmatched junction nucleotides: 9. CDR1 is SQVTM and CDR2 is ANQGSEA in the germline V gene. CDR3 sequence reads: CSVGTLAGAITDTQYF. CDR3 nucleotide sequence: TGCAGCGTTGGGACCCTAGCGGGAGCGATCACAGATACGCAGTATTTT.

CDR3 nucleotides: TGTGCCAGCTCACCGGGTAACACAGATACGCAGTATTTT. This sequence encodes CASSPGNTDTQYF. The chain couples TRBV18 to TRBJ2-3, with no clear D. This CDR3 has 13 amino acids. The V gene lost 3 bases and the J gene lost 2 bases, with 6 bases spanning the gap. Germline CDR1 is KGHSH and CDR2 is LQKENI.

This clonotype was detected ten times or more. The rearrangement joins TRBV7-2 to TRBJ1-6; TRBD1 matches 10 bases. CDR3 size: 17 residues. V trimming: 5 bases; J trimming: 10 bases; junction bases outside the gene matches: 14. Germline-derived CDR1 and CDR2 are SGHTA and FQGNSA. The CDR3, as DNA: TGTGCCAGCAGCACAAGGACAGGGGGACATCTCGGGTCACCCCTCCACTTT. Protein sequence: CASSTRTGGHLGSPLHF.

V and J are TRBV10-3 and TRBJ2-3, with 7 positions matching TRBD2. Germline values: CDR1 ENHRY, CDR2 SYGVKD. There are 14 residues in the CDR3. V lost 11 bases and J lost 10; bases outside the gene matches: 18. This CDR3 is CAVVTGLPFNAQYF. The CDR3, as DNA: TGTGCCGTCGTCACGGGACTACCTTTCAATGCGCAGTATTTT.

This clonotype occurred a few times. This chain links TRBV28 with TRBJ2-1; 8 nucleotides align to TRBD2. After removal of 1 base from V and 0 bases from J, the junction contained 5 bases not matched to a gene. This CDR3 spans 17 amino acids. Germline loops: CDR1 MDHEN, CDR2 SYDVKM. The CDR3 loop reads CASSLSGREVSYNEQFF. DNA for the CDR3: TGTGCCAGCAGTTTATCGGGGCGGGAGGTCTCCTACAATGAGCAGTTCTTC.

The J gene is TRBJ2-2, the V gene TRBV5-1, with 7 bases aligning to TRBD1. This CDR3 region has 15 residues. Germline assignment: CDR1 SGHRS and CDR2 YFSETQ. Trimming at V came to 4 bases and at J to 0 bases, leaving 3 bases not matched to a gene. The CDR3 DNA reads TGCGCCAGCAGCCAGGACAGGCCGAACACCGGGGAGCTGTTTTTT. It is translated as CASSQDRPNTGELFF.

This clonotype was seen only a few times. This sequence joins TRBV12-3 or TRBV12-4 and TRBJ2-7; possible D gene TRBD2, 6 bases. The V gene lost 7 bases and the J gene lost 5 bases, with 18 bases spanning the gap. This CDR3 contains 14 residues. CDR3 sequence reads: CASTLPGSYHEQYF. DNA for the CDR3: TGTGCCAGCACCCTCCCCGGGAGCTATCACGAGCAGTACTTC.

This clonotype turned up a few times. The chain has TRBV5-1 and TRBJ2-3, with 7 bases lining up with TRBD2. The CDR3 spans 17 residues. Per the germline V gene, CDR1 is SGHRS and CDR2 is YFSETQ. The junction had 10 bases not matched to a gene; V was cut back by 0 bases and J by 3 bases. CDR3 protein: CASSLDARGSRTDTQYF. The CDR3 DNA sequence: TGCGCCAGCAGCTTGGATGCGCGCGGGAGCAGGACAGATACGCAGTATTTT.

This clonotype was seen a handful of times. The J gene is TRBJ2-1, the V gene TRBV7-6; D possibly corresponds to TRBD1 (6 bases). Germline lookup yields CDR1 SGHVS and CDR2 FNYEAQ. The CDR3 loop spans 17 amino acids. V shed 1 base and J shed 3 bases, with 16 bases lying between them. The CDR3: CASSLVGTGPNYNEQFF. CDR3 nucleotide sequence: TGTGCCAGCAGCTTAGTAGGTACAGGGCCGAACTACAATGAGCAGTTCTTC.

V usage is TRBV7-2 and J usage is TRBJ1-6; D is perhaps TRBD1 (5 bases). V was shortened by 5 bases and J by 8 bases, with 16 bases between the two germline ends. The length of the CDR3 is 15 residues. The germline CDR1 and CDR2 sequences are SGHTA and FQGNSA. The CDR3 region is CASSSWGGGDSPLHF. Here the CDR3 DNA reads TGTGCCAGCAGCAGCTGGGGGGGAGGGGATTCACCCCTCCACTTT.

This clonotype was picked up a small number of times. V usage is TRBV9 and J usage is TRBJ2-1; D is unclear. The CDR3 has 15 amino acids. Looked up from germline, CDR1 is SGDLS and CDR2 is YYNGEE. Trimming left V 2 bases short and J 4 bases short, with 13 bases between. Written as DNA, the CDR3 is TGTGCCAGCAGCGTTCCCCCGGATGTATACAATGAGCAGTTCTTC. Its translation is CASSVPPDVYNEQFF.

This clonotype turned up a few times. The chain is built from TRBV29-1 and TRBJ2-2; the match to TRBD2 covers 12 bases. The CDR3 length is 16 residues. Germline CDR1 SQVTM, CDR2 ANQGSEA. The ends lost 4 bases at V and 5 bases at J; junction bases unmatched: 8. In DNA form, the CDR3 reads TGCAGCGTTGCGGCTAGCGGGAGGGCCGAGACCGGGGAGCTGTTTTTT. This encodes CSVAASGRAETGELFF.

The chain recombines TRBV27 with TRBJ2-5; no clear D. V lost 7 bases and J lost 2, with 17 bases in between. The length of the CDR3 is 15 residues. Germline V CDR1 and CDR2: MNHEY, SMNVEV (reference sequence). This CDR3 reads CASTSNFRRQETQYF. CDR3 coding DNA: TGTGCCAGCACTTCTAACTTTCGACGGCAAGAGACCCAGTACTTC.

In this sample, this clonotype turned up many times. The J gene is TRBJ2-7, the V gene TRBV4-3; D possibly corresponds to TRBD1 (6 bases). Germline CDR1 is LGHNA and CDR2 is YSLEER. Between the trimmed V and J ends, which lost 0 bases and 2 bases, there was a span of 11 bases. The CDR3 contains 15 residues. In nucleotides, the CDR3 is TGCGCCAGCAGCCAAGAAACCGGGACACCCTACGAGCAGTACTTC. Amino acids: CASSQETGTPYEQYF.